Detailed here is one TCR beta chain. Original methodology: Using reference gene primer amplification, nucleated cell counts were estimated. Sequenced by immunoSEQ multiplex PCR; TCRdb stores in-frame clones only, minus some. The V and J calls and clone size come from that table; D and trimming were worked out from the DNA. The sample lists some 200,000 clones, approximately 87% occurring once. Trimming removed 2 bases from V and 5 bases from J, with 12 bases in between. Per germline, CDR1 MNHEY and CDR2 SVGEGT. The CDR3 is made up of 14 amino acids. This entry comes from a study of blood T cell repertoires in COVID-19. Study information: Recovery meant two consecutive negative NP/OP PCR tests, professional clearance, or resolved symptoms. T cells, B-cell-depleted T cells, or PBMCs supplied cDNA or gDNA.

This sequence joins TRBV6-2 or TRBV6-3 and TRBJ1-1; TRBD1 might be the D (6 bases). Sample: PBMCs or T cells enriched from blood (not recorded which). This clonotype was obtained from a woman between 45 and 65 years old in a cohort exposed to, infected with or recovered from COVID-19 (not recorded which). CDR3: CASSYEARGTEAFF. For the CDR3, the DNA is TGTGCCAGCAGTTACGAGGCCAGGGGAACTGAAGCTTTCTTT.